One and the same sample provided the 25 T cell receptor beta chains below, sequenced in a study of OX40 agonist ivuxolimab in advanced cancers. Assay: immunoSEQ multiplex PCR; the TCRdb copy retains only in-frame clones and omits some. Here the sample spans tens of thousands of clones, roughly 90% being singletons. The sequencing used CD4+ or CD8+ T cells sorted from blood, collected in a trial of the OX40 agonist ivuxolimab. All receptors come from an adult with an advanced solid tumor such as melanoma, head and neck, liver or kidney cancer.

About this clone: Other DNA sequences in the same sample also yield this CDR3. The J gene is TRBJ1-1, the V gene TRBV5-1; D unresolved. CDR1 SGHRS and CDR2 YFSETQ come from the germline V gene. The V end was cut by 2 bases, the J end by 2 bases, with 4 bases between. This CDR3 is built from 12 residues. The CDR3 sequence is CASSLVNTEAFF. CDR3 DNA: TGCGCCAGCAGCTTAGTTAACACTGAAGCTTTCTTT.

This clone appeared a few times. This chain links TRBV5-4 with TRBJ1-2, with 7 bases identical to TRBD1. V lost 0 bases, J lost 6 bases, and 5 bases stayed unmatched. Germline V gives CDR1 SGHNT, CDR2 YYREEE (reference sequence). The CDR3 covers 14 residues. The CDR3, as DNA: TGTGCCAGCAGCTTGGGTCCAGGGGGAAATGGCTACACCTTC. Its protein product is CASSLGPGGNGYTF.

This chain uses TRBV29-1 with TRBJ1-1; D is possibly TRBD1 (6 bases). This CDR3 is built from 12 residues. V gave up 3 bases and J gave up 5 bases, with 10 bases separating them. Germline V gene data show CDR1 as SQVTM and CDR2 as ANQGSEA. CDR3 region: CSVEGARTEAFF. CDR3 DNA sequence: TGCAGCGTTGAGGGGGCACGGACTGAAGCTTTCTTT. The full variable domain, completed using reference TRBV29-1 and TRBJ1-1, is SAVISQKPSRDICQRGTSLTIQCQVDSQVTMMFWYRQQPGQSLTLIATANQGSEATYESGFVIDKFPISRPNLTFSTLTVSNMSPEDSSIYLCSVEGARTEAFFGQGTRLTVV.

V is TRBV30 and J is TRBJ1-5; maybe TRBD1 (5 bases). V lost 5 bases and J 2 bases, leaving 13 bases between the germline ends. CDR1 and CDR2 (germline): GTSNPN, SVGIG (reference sequence). The CDR3 loop spans 14 amino acids. Here the CDR3 DNA reads TGTGCCTGGGGGGACGGAAGGGGCAATCAGCCCCAGCATTTT. Its protein is CAWGDGRGNQPQHF. The full variable domain, its missing parts supplied by reference TRBV30 and TRBJ1-5, is SQTIHQWPATLVQPVGSPLSLECTVEGTSNPNLYWYRQAAGRGLQLLFYSVGIGQISSEVPQNLSASRPQDRQFILSSKKLLLSDSGFYLCAWGDGRGNQPQHFGDGTRLSIL.

V gene TRBV2 combines with J gene TRBJ1-2, with a tentative D call TRBD1 (5 bases). The CDR3 extends over 14 amino acids. In germline, CDR1 is SNHLY, CDR2 FYNNEI. Trimming stripped 0 bases from V and 8 bases from J, with 13 bases between. CDR3 DNA: TGTGCCAGCAGTGAAGCCGGAGGGGCGAGAGGCTACACCTTC. Protein sequence: CASSEAGGARGYTF.

This chain joins TRBV7-2 and TRBJ2-1; perhaps D is TRBD1 or TRBD2 (5 bases each). V was trimmed by 8 bases and J by 0 bases, leaving 17 bases between them. Germline V gives CDR1 SGHTA, CDR2 FQGNSA. The CDR3 covers 16 residues. The DNA for the CDR3 is TGTGCCAGCCGAAAGGGGCGGGTGAGCTCCTACAATGAGCAGTTCTTC. Translation gives CASRKGRVSSYNEQFF.

The chain couples TRBV6-5 to TRBJ1-1; D unresolved. Trimming pared 0 bases from V and 1 base from J, leaving 12 bases between. The germline V gene encodes CDR1 MNHEY and CDR2 SVGAGI. This CDR3 comprises 16 residues. CDR3 coding DNA: TGTGCCAGCAGTTACTCGACAATCACGGGGAACACTGAAGCTTTCTTT. It specifies CASSYSTITGNTEAFF.

The rearrangement joins TRBV15 to TRBJ2-1; TRBD2 agrees at 10 bases. V shed 3 bases and J 8 bases; nucleotides not matched to a gene: 7. The germline V gene has CDR1 LNHNV and CDR2 YYDKDF (reference sequence). The CDR3 consists of 15 residues. The chain's CDR3 is CATSSIAGGIYEQFF. For the CDR3, the DNA is TGTGCCACCAGCAGCATAGCGGGGGGTATCTATGAGCAGTTCTTC.

The J gene is TRBJ2-7, the V gene TRBV7-2; 10 bases are a match to TRBD2. The CDR3 loop spans 15 amino acids. In germline, CDR1 is SGHTA, CDR2 FQGNSA. J gave up 3 bases and V 7 bases, and 9 bases lay outside the gene matches. The CDR3 loop is CASTSTERGGYEQYF. DNA of the CDR3: TGTGCCAGCACCTCCACTGAGCGGGGGGGCTACGAGCAGTACTTC.

The chain recombines TRBV13 with TRBJ2-7; 10 bases line up with TRBD1. CDR3 length: 16 residues. Per the germline V gene, CDR1 is PRHDT and CDR2 is FYEKMQ (reference sequence). With 8 bases clipped from V and 2 bases from J, the junction kept 12 bases outside the gene matches. CDR3 sequence: CASGTPGGTGAYEQYF. Written as DNA, the CDR3 is TGTGCCAGCGGGACGCCCGGGGGGACAGGGGCCTACGAGCAGTACTTC.

V is TRBV4-1 and J is TRBJ2-3; D may be TRBD1 or TRBD2 (6 bases each). CDR1 is MGHRA, CDR2 YSYEKL, per germline. The CDR3 spans 15 residues. V was cut by 7 bases and J by 3 bases, with 17 bases left in between. The CDR3 DNA is TGCGCCAGCAAACCCGGTGGGGGGCCGACAGATACGCAGTATTTT. Amino acid sequence: CASKPGGGPTDTQYF.

This clone was counted between two and nine times. V is TRBV7-8 and J is TRBJ1-2; D is perhaps TRBD1 (6 bases). The germline V gene encodes CDR1 SGHVS and CDR2 FQNEAQ. This CDR3 has 14 residues. V lost 4 bases and J lost 4, with 13 bases in between. The CDR3 loop is CASSYPDSSYGYTF. DNA of the CDR3: TGTGCCAGCAGCTACCCGGACAGTTCCTATGGCTACACCTTC.

The chain joins TRBV21-1 to TRBJ2-7; TRBD1 reflects the table's D call only, with no check against the DNA. TRBV21-1 is designated a pseudogene. This CDR3 is 16 amino acids long. CDR3 DNA sequence: TGTGCCAGCAGCAAAGATCACTCAGGACAGGGGTACGAGCAGTACTTC. Its translation is CASSKDHSGQGYEQYF.

The chain uses TRBV7-6 and TRBJ2-3, with 8 bases identical to TRBD1. The length of the CDR3 is 17 residues. Germline loops: CDR1 SGHVS, CDR2 FNYEAQ. Trimming cost V 8 bases and J 3 bases; bases outside gene matches: 16. This CDR3 is CASRLTTTGVTTDTQYF. The CDR3 DNA reads TGTGCCAGCCGCCTCACCACGACAGGGGTCACGACAGATACGCAGTATTTT.

The CDR3 here is CASSFGTAYEQYF. DNA of the CDR3: TGTGCCAGCAGCTTTGGGACAGCCTACGAGCAGTACTTC. The rearrangement joins TRBV13 to TRBJ2-7; TRBD1 agrees at 7 bases. V shed 3 bases and J 2 bases; nucleotides not matched to a gene: 1. This CDR3 has 13 amino acids. Germline V gene data show CDR1 as PRHDT and CDR2 as FYEKMQ (reference sequence).

This chain joins TRBV11-2 and TRBJ2-2; D may be TRBD2 (5 bases). V lost 6 bases, J lost 6 bases, and 11 bases lay in between. The CDR3 is 13 amino acids. CDR1 and CDR2 from the germline V gene are SGHAT and FQNNGV. CDR3 sequence: CASSFGVSGELFF. CDR3 sequence (DNA): TGTGCCAGCAGTTTCGGGGTATCCGGGGAGCTGTTTTTT.

This rearrangement joins TRBV6-5 to TRBJ1-2; D gene uncertain. V lost 7 bases and J 4 bases, leaving 13 bases between the germline ends. Germline V gene lookup returns CDR1 MNHEY and CDR2 SVGAGI. The CDR3 has 13 amino acids. CDR3 in amino acids: CASTSSGFYGYTF. The CDR3 DNA follows: TGTGCCAGCACCTCCTCGGGGTTCTATGGCTACACCTTC.

V usage is TRBV7-2 and J usage is TRBJ2-1, with 8 bases matching TRBD2. The CDR3 runs 12 residues. The germline gives CDR1 SGHTA, CDR2 FQGNSA. V dropped 5 bases and J dropped 14; count of bases not matched to a gene: 8. CDR3 sequence reads: CASSAGVSGEFF. CDR3 DNA sequence: TGTGCCAGCAGCGCAGGGGTTAGCGGGGAGTTCTTC.

In regard to this clone: At one of its ends the junction is not consistent with the germline gene, which may arise from a read error. The J gene is TRBJ2-7, the V gene TRBV9; 7 nucleotides match TRBD2. The germline V gene encodes CDR1 SGDLS and CDR2 YYNGEE. The CDR3 contains 15 residues. CDR3 residues: CASSVVASGLYEKYF. In nucleotides, the CDR3 is TGTGCCAGCAGCGTAGTGGCTAGCGGCCTCTACGAGAAGTACTTC.

V gene TRBV6-6 combines with J gene TRBJ2-1; D perhaps matches TRBD2 (5 bases). The CDR3 totals 13 residues. With 7 bases removed from V and 4 bases from J, the gap between germline ends came to 11 bases. Germline V gene lookup returns CDR1 MNHNY and CDR2 SVGAGI (reference sequence). The CDR3 spells CASTMGGYNEQFF. CDR3 DNA: TGTGCCAGCACCATGGGCGGGTACAATGAGCAGTTCTTC.

This clone was seen just once. V usage is TRBV7-6 and J usage is TRBJ2-3, with 10 bases fitting TRBD2. Germline loops: CDR1 SGHVS, CDR2 FNYEAQ. V shed 1 base, J shed 6 bases, and the junction held 4 bases outside the gene matches. The CDR3 runs to 15 residues. CDR3 bases: TGTGCCAGCAGCTTAGGTAGCGGGGGGCCCGATACGCAGTATTTT. Translated, it gives CASSLGSGGPDTQYF. Full variable domain (missing parts from reference TRBV7-6 and TRBJ2-3): GAGVSQSPRYKVTKRGQDVALRCDPISGHVSLYWYRQALGQGPEFLTYFNYEAQQDKSGLPNDRFSAERPEGSISTLTIQRTEQRDSAMYRCASSLGSGGPDTQYFGPGTRLTVL.

The V gene is TRBV6-6, the J gene TRBJ2-5, with 9 bases identical to TRBD1. The DNA end favors TRBJ2-7, so the J call may be wrong. Per germline, CDR1 MNHNY and CDR2 SVGAGI (reference sequence). This CDR3 has 14 amino acids. DNA of the CDR3: TGTGCCAGCAGTTACCAGGACAGGGGTCCCGAGCAGTACTTC. It translates to CASSYQDRGPEQYF.

The chain recombines TRBV7-9 with TRBJ1-2; D unresolved. The CDR3 covers 16 residues. The germline V gene encodes CDR1 SEHNR and CDR2 FQNEAQ (reference sequence). With 4 bases removed from V and 4 bases from J, the gap between germline ends came to 19 bases. DNA for the CDR3: TGTGCCAGCAGCTCGGGCCGGGCAAGAATAGTCTATGGCTACACCTTC. Protein: CASSSGRARIVYGYTF.

This sequence joins TRBV13 and TRBJ2-1; TRBD2 matches 14 bases. Germline V gene lookup returns CDR1 PRHDT and CDR2 FYEKMQ (reference sequence). J lost 8 bases, V lost 3 bases, and 9 bases had no gene match. The CDR3 sequence is 17 residues long. The CDR3 sequence is CASSLAGLAGVSDEQFF. The DNA for the CDR3 is TGTGCCAGCAGCTTGGCGGGACTAGCGGGGGTGAGCGATGAGCAGTTCTTC.

This chain connects TRBV9 to TRBJ1-4, with 12 bases fitting TRBD1. This CDR3 comprises 16 residues. Germline values: CDR1 SGDLS, CDR2 YYNGEE. V was clipped by 2 bases and J by 8 bases; unmatched bases: 7. The CDR3: CASSVGTGGEGEKLFF. CDR3 DNA: TGTGCCAGCAGCGTTGGGACAGGGGGCGAGGGCGAAAAACTGTTTTTT. The full variable domain, completed using reference TRBV9 and TRBJ1-4, is DSGVTQTPKHLITATGQRVTLRCSPRSGDLSVYWYQQSLDQGLQFLIQYYNGEERAKGNILERFSAQQFPDLHSELNLSSLELGDSALYFCASSVGTGGEGEKLFFGSGTQLSVL.